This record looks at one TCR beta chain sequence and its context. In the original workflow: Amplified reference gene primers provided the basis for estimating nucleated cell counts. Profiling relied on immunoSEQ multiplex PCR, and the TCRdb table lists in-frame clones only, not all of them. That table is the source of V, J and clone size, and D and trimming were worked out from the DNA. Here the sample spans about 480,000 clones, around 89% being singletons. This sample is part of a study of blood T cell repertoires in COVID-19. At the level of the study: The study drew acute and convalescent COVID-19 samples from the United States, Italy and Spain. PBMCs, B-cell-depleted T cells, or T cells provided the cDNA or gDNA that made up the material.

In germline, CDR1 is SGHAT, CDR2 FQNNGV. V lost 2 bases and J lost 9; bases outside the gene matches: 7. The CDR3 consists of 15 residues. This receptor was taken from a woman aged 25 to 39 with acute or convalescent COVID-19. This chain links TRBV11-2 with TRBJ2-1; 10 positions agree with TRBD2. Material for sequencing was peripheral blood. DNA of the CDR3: TGTGCCAGCAGCTTAAGCGGGGGGGCCGGCGGTGAGCAGTTCTTC. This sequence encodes CASSLSGGAGGEQFF.